The T cell receptor (beta chain) under discussion was sequenced for a study of shared clonotypes between healthy human individuals. Study-wide results and caveats: Generation probability values for non-shared clonotypes were lower than those for clonotypes shared by all four donors. Represented diversity (both genetic and exposure-history) was limited by the small number of donors. At large depth, rarefaction still showed sorted-subset sequencing to be incomplete.

This clone was recorded once. Its antigen is currently unknown. CD45RO negativity and positive selection for CCR7 defined naive CD8 cells, a population that excluded terminally differentiated effector memory CD45RA+ cells. Those who donated, Caucasian adults without exception, all lived in Nashville, Tennessee. This CDR3 is 14 amino acids long. V lost 5 bases and J lost 6, with 17 bases in between. In germline, CDR1 is LNHNV, CDR2 YYDKDF (reference sequence). Assay: immunoSEQ multiplex PCR; the TCRdb copy retains only in-frame clones and omits some. The sample has some 2 million clones, around 96% seen once.

V and J are TRBV15 and TRBJ2-7; D is ambiguous. The TCR comes from a man younger than 30 in good health. Sequenced: naive CD8+ T cells sorted from blood. This chain's CDR3 is CATSGDRFYAEQYF. The CDR3 region has the DNA TGTGCCACCAGCGGGGATCGATTCTACGCCGAGCAGTACTTC.